This T cell receptor beta chain originates from a study of OX40 agonist ivuxolimab in advanced cancers. The V segment lost 4 bases and the J segment 5 bases; nucleotides outside the gene matches: 7. Germline V gives CDR1 SGHVS, CDR2 FNYEAQ. The CDR3 totals 15 residues. Some clones are missing from TCRdb's copy, which holds only in-frame ones; the method was immunoSEQ multiplex PCR. This sample has some 25,000 clones, with roughly 85% found just once. The chain joins TRBV7-6 to TRBJ2-5; TRBD2 agrees at 10 bases. Sequencing used CD4+ or CD8+ T cells sorted from blood, obtained in a trial of the OX40 agonist ivuxolimab. This clonotype originated in an adult with an advanced solid tumor such as melanoma, head and neck, liver or kidney cancer. CDR3 loop: CASSSSGGAAETQYF. The CDR3 DNA is TGTGCCAGCAGCTCAAGCGGGGGGGCCGCCGAGACCCAGTACTTC.